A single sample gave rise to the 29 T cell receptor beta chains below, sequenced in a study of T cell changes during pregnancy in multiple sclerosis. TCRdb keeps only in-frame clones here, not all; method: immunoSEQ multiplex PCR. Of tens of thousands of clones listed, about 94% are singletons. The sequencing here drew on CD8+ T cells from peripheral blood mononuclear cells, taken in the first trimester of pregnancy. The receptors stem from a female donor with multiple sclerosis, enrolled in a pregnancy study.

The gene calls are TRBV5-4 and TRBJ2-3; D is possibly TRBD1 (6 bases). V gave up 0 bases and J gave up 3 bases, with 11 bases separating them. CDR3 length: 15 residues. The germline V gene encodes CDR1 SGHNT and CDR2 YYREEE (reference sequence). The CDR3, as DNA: TGTGCCAGCAGCTTGGGCCAGGGGCATACAGATACGCAGTATTTT. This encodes CASSLGQGHTDTQYF.

In nucleotides, the CDR3 is TGCGCCAGCAGCCAGGACAGGGCCTACGAGCAGTACTTC. Translation: CASSQDRAYEQYF. The V gene is TRBV5-1, the J gene TRBJ2-7; 8 nucleotides agree with TRBD1. This CDR3 is 13 amino acids long. V lost 4 bases, J lost 2 bases, and 2 bases stayed unmatched. The germline gives CDR1 SGHRS, CDR2 YFSETQ.

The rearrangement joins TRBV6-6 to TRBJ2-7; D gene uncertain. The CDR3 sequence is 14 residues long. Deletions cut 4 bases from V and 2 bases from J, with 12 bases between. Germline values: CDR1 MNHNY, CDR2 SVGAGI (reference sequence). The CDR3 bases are TGTGCCAGCAGTTCCCGAACAAGTACCTACGAGCAGTACTTC. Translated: CASSSRTSTYEQYF.

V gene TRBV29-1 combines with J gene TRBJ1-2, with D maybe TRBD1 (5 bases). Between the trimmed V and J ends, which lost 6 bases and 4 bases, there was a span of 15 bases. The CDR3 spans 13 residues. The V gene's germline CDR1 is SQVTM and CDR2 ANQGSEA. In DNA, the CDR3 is TGCAGCGTAGAGGAGACAGCCCTCTATGGCTACACCTTC. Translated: CSVEETALYGYTF.

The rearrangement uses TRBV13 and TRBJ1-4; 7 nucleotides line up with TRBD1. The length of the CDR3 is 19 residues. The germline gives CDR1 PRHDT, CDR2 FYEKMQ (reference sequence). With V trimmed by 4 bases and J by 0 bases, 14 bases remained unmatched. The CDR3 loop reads CASSSQGESTGATNEKLFF. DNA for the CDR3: TGTGCCAGCAGCTCCCAGGGGGAGTCAACGGGTGCAACTAATGAAAAACTGTTTTTT.

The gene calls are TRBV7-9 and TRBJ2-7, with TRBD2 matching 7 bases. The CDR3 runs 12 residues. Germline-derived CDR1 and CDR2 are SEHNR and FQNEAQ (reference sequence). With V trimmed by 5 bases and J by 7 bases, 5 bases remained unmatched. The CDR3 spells CASSPLAAEQYF. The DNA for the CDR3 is TGTGCCAGCAGCCCCCTAGCGGCAGAGCAGTACTTC.

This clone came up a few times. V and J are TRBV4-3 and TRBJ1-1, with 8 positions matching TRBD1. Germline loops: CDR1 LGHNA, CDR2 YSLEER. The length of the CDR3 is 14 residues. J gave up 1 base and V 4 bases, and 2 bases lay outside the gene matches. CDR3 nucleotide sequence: TGCGCCAGCAGCCGGACAGGGTCGAACACTGAAGCTTTCTTT. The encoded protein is CASSRTGSNTEAFF.

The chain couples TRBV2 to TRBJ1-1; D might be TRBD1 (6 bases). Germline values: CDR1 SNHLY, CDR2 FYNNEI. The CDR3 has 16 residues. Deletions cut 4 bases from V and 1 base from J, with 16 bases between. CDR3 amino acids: CASSAGWTATNTEAFF. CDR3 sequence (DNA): TGTGCCAGCAGTGCGGGATGGACAGCTACGAACACTGAAGCTTTCTTT. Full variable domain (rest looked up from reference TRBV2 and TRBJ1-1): EPEVTQTPSHQVTQMGQEVILRCVPISNHLYFYWYRQILGQKVEFLVSFYNNEISEKSEIFDDQFSVERPDGSNFTLKIRSTKLEDSAMYFCASSAGWTATNTEAFFGQGTRLTVV.

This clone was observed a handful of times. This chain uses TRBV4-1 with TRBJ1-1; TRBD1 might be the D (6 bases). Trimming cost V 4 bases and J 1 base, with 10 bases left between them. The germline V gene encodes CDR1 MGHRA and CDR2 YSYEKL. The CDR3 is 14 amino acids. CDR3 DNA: TGCGCCAGCAGCCTCGGGACACGGAACACTGAAGCTTTCTTT. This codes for CASSLGTRNTEAFF.

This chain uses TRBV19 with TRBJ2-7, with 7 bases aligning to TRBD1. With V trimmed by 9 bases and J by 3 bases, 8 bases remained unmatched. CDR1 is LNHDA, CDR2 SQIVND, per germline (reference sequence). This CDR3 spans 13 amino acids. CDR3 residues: CASLDRESYEQYF. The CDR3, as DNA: TGTGCCAGCCTTGACAGGGAGAGCTACGAGCAGTACTTC.

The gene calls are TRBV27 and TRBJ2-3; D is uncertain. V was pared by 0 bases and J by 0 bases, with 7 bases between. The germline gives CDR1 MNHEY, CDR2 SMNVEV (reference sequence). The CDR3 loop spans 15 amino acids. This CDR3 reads CASSLSPTSTDTQYF. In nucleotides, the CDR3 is TGTGCCAGCAGTTTATCGCCTACGAGCACAGATACGCAGTATTTT.

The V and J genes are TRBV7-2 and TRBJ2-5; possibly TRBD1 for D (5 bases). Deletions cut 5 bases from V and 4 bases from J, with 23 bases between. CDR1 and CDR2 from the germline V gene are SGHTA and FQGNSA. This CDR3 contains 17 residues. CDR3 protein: CASSPDGPLQGGETQYF. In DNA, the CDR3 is TGTGCCAGCAGCCCGGACGGGCCTCTGCAGGGTGGAGAGACCCAGTACTTC. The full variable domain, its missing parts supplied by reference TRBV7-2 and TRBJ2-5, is GAGVSQSPSNKVTEKGKDVELRCDPISGHTALYWYRQSLGQGLEFLIYFQGNSAPDKSGLPSDRFSAERTGGSVSTLTIQRTQQEDSAVYLCASSPDGPLQGGETQYFGPGTRLLVL.

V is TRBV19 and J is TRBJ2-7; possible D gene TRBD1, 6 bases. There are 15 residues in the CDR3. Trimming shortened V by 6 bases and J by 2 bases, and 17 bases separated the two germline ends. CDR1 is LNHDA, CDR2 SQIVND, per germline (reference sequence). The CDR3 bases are TGTGCCAGTAGCGCTGCCGGGACATCAACCTACGAGCAGTACTTC. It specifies CASSAAGTSTYEQYF.

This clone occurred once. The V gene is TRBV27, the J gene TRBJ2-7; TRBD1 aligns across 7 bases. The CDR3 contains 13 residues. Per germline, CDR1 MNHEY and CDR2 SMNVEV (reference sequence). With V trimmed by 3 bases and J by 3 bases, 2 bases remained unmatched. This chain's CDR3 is CASSLGQLYEQYF. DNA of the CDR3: TGTGCCAGCAGTTTGGGACAGCTCTACGAGCAGTACTTC.

As DNA, the CDR3 is TGTGCCAGCAGCGCTGGGACTAGCGGAACCTACAATGAGCAGTTCTTC. Its translation is CASSAGTSGTYNEQFF. The chain carries TRBV5-8 and TRBJ2-1, with 11 bases fitting TRBD2. The CDR3 runs to 16 residues. Germline V CDR1 and CDR2: SGHTS, YDEGEE. After removal of 4 bases from V and 2 bases from J, the junction contained 5 bases not matched to a gene.

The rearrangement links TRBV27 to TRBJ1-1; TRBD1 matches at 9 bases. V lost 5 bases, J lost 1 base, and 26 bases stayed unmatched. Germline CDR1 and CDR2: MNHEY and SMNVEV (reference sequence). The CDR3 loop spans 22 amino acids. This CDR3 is CASSLAYRGQTGLHPRNTEAFF. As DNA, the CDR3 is TGTGCCAGCAGTCTCGCGTACAGGGGGCAGACGGGACTCCACCCAAGGAACACTGAAGCTTTCTTT.

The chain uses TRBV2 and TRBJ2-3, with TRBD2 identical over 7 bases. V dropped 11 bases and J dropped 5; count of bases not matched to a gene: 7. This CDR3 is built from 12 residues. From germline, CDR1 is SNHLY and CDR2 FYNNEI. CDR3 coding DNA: TGTGCCGTAAAAGGGAGGGGAGATACGCAGTATTTT. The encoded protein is CAVKGRGDTQYF.

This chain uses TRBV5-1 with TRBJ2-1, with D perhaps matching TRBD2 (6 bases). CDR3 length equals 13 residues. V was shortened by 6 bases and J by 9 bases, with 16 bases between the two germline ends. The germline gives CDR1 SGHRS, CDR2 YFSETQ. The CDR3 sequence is CASTLGGAGEQFF. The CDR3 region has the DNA TGCGCCAGCACCCTTGGTGGAGCGGGTGAGCAGTTCTTC.

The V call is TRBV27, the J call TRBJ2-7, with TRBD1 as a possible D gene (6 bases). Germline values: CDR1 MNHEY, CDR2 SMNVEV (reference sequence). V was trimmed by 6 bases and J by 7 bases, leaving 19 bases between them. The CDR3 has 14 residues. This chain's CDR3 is CASSADRLWGEQYF. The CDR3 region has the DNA TGTGCCAGCAGCGCGGACAGACTCTGGGGGGAGCAGTACTTC.

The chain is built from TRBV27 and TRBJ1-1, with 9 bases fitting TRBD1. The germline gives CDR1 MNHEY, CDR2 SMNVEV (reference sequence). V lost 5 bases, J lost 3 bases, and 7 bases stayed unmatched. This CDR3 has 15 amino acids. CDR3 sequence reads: CASSTRTGADTEAFF. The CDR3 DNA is TGTGCCAGCAGTACTCGGACAGGGGCGGACACTGAAGCTTTCTTT.

CDR3 nucleotides: TGTGCCAGCAGCCGACGAGGCAGTAATGAAAAACTGTTTTTT. Protein: CASSRRGSNEKLFF. The chain recombines TRBV27 with TRBJ1-4, with D unclear. This CDR3 is built from 14 residues. Per germline, CDR1 MNHEY and CDR2 SMNVEV (reference sequence). Trimming shortened V by 6 bases and J by 4 bases, and 12 bases separated the two germline ends.

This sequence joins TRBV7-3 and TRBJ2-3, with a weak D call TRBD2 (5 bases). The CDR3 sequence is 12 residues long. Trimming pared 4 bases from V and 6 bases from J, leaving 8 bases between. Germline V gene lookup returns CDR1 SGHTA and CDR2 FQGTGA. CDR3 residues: CASSWTGDTQYF. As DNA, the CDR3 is TGTGCCAGCAGCTGGACTGGGGATACGCAGTATTTT.

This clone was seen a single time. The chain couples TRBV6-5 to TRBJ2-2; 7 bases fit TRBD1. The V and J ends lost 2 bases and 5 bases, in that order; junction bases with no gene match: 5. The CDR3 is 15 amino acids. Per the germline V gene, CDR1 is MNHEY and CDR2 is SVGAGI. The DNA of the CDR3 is TGTGCCAGCAGTTACCGGACAGGTCCGACCGGGGAGCTGTTTTTT. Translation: CASSYRTGPTGELFF.

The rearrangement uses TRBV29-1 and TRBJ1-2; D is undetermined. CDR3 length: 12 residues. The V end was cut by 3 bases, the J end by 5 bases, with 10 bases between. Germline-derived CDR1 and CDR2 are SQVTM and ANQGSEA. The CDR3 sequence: CSVEGREYGYTF. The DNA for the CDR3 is TGCAGCGTTGAGGGCAGAGAATATGGCTACACCTTC.

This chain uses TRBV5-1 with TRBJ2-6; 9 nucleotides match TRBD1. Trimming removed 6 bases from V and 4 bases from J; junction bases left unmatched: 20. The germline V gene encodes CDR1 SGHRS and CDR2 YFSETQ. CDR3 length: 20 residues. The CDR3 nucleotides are TGCGCCAGCAAGGGAGAGGTTCCGGGACAGGGTTTTCCCGGGGCCAACGTCCTGACTTTC. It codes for CASKGEVPGQGFPGANVLTF.

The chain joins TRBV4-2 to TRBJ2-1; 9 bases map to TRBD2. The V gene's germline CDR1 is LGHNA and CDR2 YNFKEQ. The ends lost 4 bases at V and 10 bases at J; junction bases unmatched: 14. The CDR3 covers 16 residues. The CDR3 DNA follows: TGTGCCAGCAGCCCCCTTCTAGCGGGGCCTGTTCGGGAGCAGTTCTTC. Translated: CASSPLLAGPVREQFF.

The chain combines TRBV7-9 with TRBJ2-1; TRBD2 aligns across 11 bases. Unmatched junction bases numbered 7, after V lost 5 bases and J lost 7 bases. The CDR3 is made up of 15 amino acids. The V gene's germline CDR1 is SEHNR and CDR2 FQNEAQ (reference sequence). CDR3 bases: TGTGCCAGCAGCCTAGTGGCTAGCGGGAGGAATGAGCAGTTCTTC. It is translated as CASSLVASGRNEQFF. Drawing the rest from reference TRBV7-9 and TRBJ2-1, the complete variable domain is DTGVSQNPRHKITKRGQNVTFRCDPISEHNRLYWYRQTLGQGPEFLTYFQNEAQLEKSRLLSDRFSAERPKGSFSTLEIQRTEQGDSAMYLCASSLVASGRNEQFFGPGTRLTVL.

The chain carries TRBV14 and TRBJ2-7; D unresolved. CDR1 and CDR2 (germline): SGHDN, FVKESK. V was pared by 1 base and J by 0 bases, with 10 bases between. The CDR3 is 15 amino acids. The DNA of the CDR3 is TGTGCCAGCAGCCAAGGTCGTGGGCTCTCCTACGAGCAGTACTTC. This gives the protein CASSQGRGLSYEQYF.

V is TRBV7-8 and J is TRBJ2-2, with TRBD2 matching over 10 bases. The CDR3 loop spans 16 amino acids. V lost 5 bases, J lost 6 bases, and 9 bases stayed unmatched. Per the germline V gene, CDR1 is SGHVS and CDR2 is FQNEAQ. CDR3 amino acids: CASSPRLAGAAGELFF. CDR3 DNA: TGTGCCAGCAGCCCTCGGCTAGCGGGAGCTGCCGGGGAGCTGTTTTTT.